This paragraph covers one T cell receptor (beta chain) sequence. The data are from a study of T cell changes during pregnancy in multiple sclerosis. Produced via immunoSEQ multiplex PCR; TCRdb's table is partial and in-frame only. The sample holds approximately 130,000 clones, roughly 95% seen once. Material: peripheral blood, obtained after pregnancy. The receptor was isolated from a female donor with multiple sclerosis, enrolled in a pregnancy study.

The CDR3 DNA sequence: TGTGCCAGCAGTTCCCCCGGACAGGGATACAATGAGCAGTTCTTC. It is translated as CASSSPGQGYNEQFF. The J gene is TRBJ2-1, the V gene TRBV7-8, with 8 bases matching TRBD1. The CDR3 totals 15 residues. Trimming cost V 6 bases and J 4 bases; bases outside gene matches: 8. Germline V gives CDR1 SGHVS, CDR2 FQNEAQ.